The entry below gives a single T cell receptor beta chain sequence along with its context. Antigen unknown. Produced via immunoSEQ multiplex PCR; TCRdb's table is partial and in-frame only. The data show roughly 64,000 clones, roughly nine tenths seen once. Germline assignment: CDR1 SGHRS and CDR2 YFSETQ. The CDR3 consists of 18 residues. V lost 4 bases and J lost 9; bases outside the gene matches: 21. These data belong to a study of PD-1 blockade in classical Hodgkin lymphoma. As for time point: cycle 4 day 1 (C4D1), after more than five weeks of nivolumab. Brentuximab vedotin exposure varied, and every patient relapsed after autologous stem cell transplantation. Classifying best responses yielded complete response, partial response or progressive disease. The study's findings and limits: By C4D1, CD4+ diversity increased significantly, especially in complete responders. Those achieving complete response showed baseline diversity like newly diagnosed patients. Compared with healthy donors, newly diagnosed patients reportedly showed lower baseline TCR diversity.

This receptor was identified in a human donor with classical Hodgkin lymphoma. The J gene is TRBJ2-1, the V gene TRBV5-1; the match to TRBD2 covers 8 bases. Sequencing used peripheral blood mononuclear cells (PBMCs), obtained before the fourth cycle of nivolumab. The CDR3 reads CASSRQMIPGLEVTEQFF. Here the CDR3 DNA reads TGCGCCAGCAGCCGCCAGATGATACCGGGACTAGAAGTGACTGAGCAGTTCTTC.